The present TCR beta chain was sequenced within a study of blood T cell repertoires in COVID-19. Turning to the study itself: Some COVID-19 samples were acute and others convalescent; all came from the United States, Italy and Spain. The analysed material was cDNA or gDNA that came from T cells, B-cell-depleted T cells, or PBMCs.

Authors' analysis steps: Cell counts per sample came from amplifying reference gene primers. TCRdb's table, derived via immunoSEQ multiplex PCR, lists solely in-frame clones and lacks some. D and trimming come from the DNA, and the V and J calls and clone size come from that table. In the table there are 150,000 to 200,000 clones, about 85% of which are singletons. The CDR3 extends over 17 amino acids. Sequenced material: peripheral blood. The chain recombines TRBV21-1 with TRBJ2-1; TRBD2, the table's D call, lacks a check against the DNA. TRBV21-1 is recorded as a pseudogene. The origin of this receptor is a man between 60 and 75 years old with acute or convalescent COVID-19. This CDR3 is CASSKDPLAGSHNEQFF. For the CDR3, the DNA is TGTGCCAGCAGCAAAGACCCACTAGCAGGGAGCCACAATGAGCAGTTCTTC.